Below are 11 T cell receptor beta chains sequenced from a single sample in a study of blood T cell repertoires in COVID-19. Sequencing was performed with immunoSEQ multiplex PCR; in TCRdb, only in-frame clones are kept and a portion is missing. There are 130,000 to 150,000 clones in the sample; roughly 82% occur only once, and around 9.6% lies in the top ten. Sequenced: peripheral blood. The source is a man aged 55 to 70 with active or convalescent COVID-19.

The chain joins TRBV6-5 to TRBJ1-6; no clear D gene. With 3 bases removed from V and 11 bases from J, the gap between germline ends came to 14 bases. The CDR3 loop spans 14 amino acids. CDR1 and CDR2 from the germline V gene are MNHEY and SVGAGI. CDR3 nucleotides: TGTGCCAGCAGTTATGGAGGGCTTGGGGCACCCCTCCACTTT. Protein: CASSYGGLGAPLHF.

The chain links TRBV28 to TRBJ1-5, with a tentative D call TRBD1 (5 bases). Trimming cost V 6 bases and J 4 bases, with 16 bases left between them. The CDR3 extends over 15 amino acids. CDR1 MDHEN and CDR2 SYDVKM come from the germline V gene. The CDR3 sequence is CASRSEGRGNQPQHF. In DNA, the CDR3 is TGTGCCAGCAGATCTGAGGGACGGGGGAATCAGCCCCAGCATTTT.

The chain joins TRBV7-7 to TRBJ2-2; D is possibly TRBD1 (6 bases). This CDR3 is built from 12 residues. CDR1 is SSHAT and CDR2 is FNYEAQ in the germline V gene (reference sequence). The ends were cut back, 8 bases at V and 7 bases at J, with 11 bases in the middle. The CDR3, as DNA: TGTGCCAGCCGACAGGTTGGCGGGGAGCTGTTTTTT. This sequence encodes CASRQVGGELFF. Full variable domain (rest looked up from reference TRBV7-7 and TRBJ2-2): GAGVSQSPRYKVTKRGQDVTLRCDPISSHATLYWYQQALGQGPEFLTYFNYEAQPDKSGLPSDRFSAERPEGSISTLTIQRTEQRDSAMYRCASRQVGGELFFGEGSRLTVL.

The count of this clone is one. The chain links TRBV7-9 to TRBJ2-1; 13 bases align to TRBD2. Per germline, CDR1 SEHNR and CDR2 FQNEAQ (reference sequence). J was trimmed by 7 bases and V by 5 bases; bases with no gene match: 14. The CDR3 runs 18 residues. The CDR3 DNA reads as TGTGCCAGCAGCCCCTGGACTAGCGGGGGCCCGAAGACAAATGAGCAGTTCTTC. The encoded protein is CASSPWTSGGPKTNEQFF. The variable domain in full, with the rest retrieved from reference TRBV7-9 and TRBJ2-1, is DTGVSQNPRHKITKRGQNVTFRCDPISEHNRLYWYRQTLGQGPEFLTYFQNEAQLEKSRLLSDRFSAERPKGSFSTLEIQRTEQGDSAMYLCASSPWTSGGPKTNEQFFGPGTRLTVL.

Only a few counts were recorded for this clone. The chain links TRBV5-1 to TRBJ1-4; 7 bases are a match to TRBD1. CDR3 length: 14 amino acids. The germline V gene encodes CDR1 SGHRS and CDR2 YFSETQ. V dropped 6 bases and J dropped 3; count of bases not matched to a gene: 5. The CDR3 nucleotides are TGCGCCAGCACCCCGACAGGGCCTAATGAAAAACTGTTTTTT. It yields the protein CASTPTGPNEKLFF.

V is TRBV7-8 and J is TRBJ1-2, with D uncertain. The CDR3 sequence is 16 residues long. Trimming took off 5 bases at V and 8 bases at J, with 24 bases between the two ends. Germline V gene data show CDR1 as SGHVS and CDR2 as FQNEAQ. For the CDR3, the DNA is TGTGCCAGCAGCCCCCCCCCTTGGCAGAGGAGTTGGGGCTACACCTTC. It translates to CASSPPPWQRSWGYTF.

The chain has TRBV11-2 and TRBJ2-1; TRBD2 agrees at 9 bases. The germline CDR1 and CDR2 sequences are SGHAT and FQNNGV. The CDR3 extends over 15 amino acids. V lost 5 bases to trimming and J lost 8 bases; unmatched junction nucleotides: 10. DNA of the CDR3: TGTGCCAGCAGCCCCCAGGCTAGCGGGAAGGATGAGCAGTTCTTC. The encoded protein is CASSPQASGKDEQFF.

This chain joins TRBV5-4 and TRBJ1-2, with D maybe TRBD1 (6 bases). This CDR3 is 13 amino acids long. Trimming removed 4 bases at V and 4 bases at J, with 11 bases between. CDR1 SGHNT and CDR2 YYREEE come from the germline V gene (reference sequence). The CDR3 nucleotides read TGTGCCAGCAGCACCCTGGACAGCTATGGCTACACCTTC. Amino acids: CASSTLDSYGYTF.

The CDR3 loop reads CASSFPGVGELFF. The DNA of the CDR3 is TGTGCCAGCAGTTTCCCAGGGGTCGGGGAGCTGTTTTTT. The chain uses TRBV27 and TRBJ2-2; D might be TRBD1 (6 bases). Trimming took off 3 bases at V and 7 bases at J, with 9 bases between the two ends. Germline loops: CDR1 MNHEY, CDR2 SMNVEV (reference sequence). The CDR3 contains 13 residues.

The CDR3 region has the DNA TGTGCCAGCAGGGGGACAGGTTTTAATGAAAAACTGTTTTTT. This translates into CASRGTGFNEKLFF. The V gene is TRBV6-5, the J gene TRBJ1-4, with TRBD1 matching 8 bases. Per germline, CDR1 MNHEY and CDR2 SVGAGI. Trimming at V came to 6 bases and at J to 4 bases, leaving 4 bases not matched to a gene. The CDR3 covers 14 residues.

Note on this clone: Its ends do not fully match the called genes, so a read error is possible. The genes are TRBV7-2 and TRBJ1-6; a possible D gene is TRBD1 (5 bases). The CDR3 spans 15 residues. Germline-derived CDR1 and CDR2 are SGHTA and FQGNSA. In DNA, the CDR3 is TGTGCCAGCAGCCCCCAGCGACAGACCAATTCGCCCCTCCACTTT. This sequence encodes CASSPQRQTNSPLHF. Together with reference TRBV7-2 and TRBJ1-6, the CDR3 gives the full variable domain: GAGVSQSPSNKVTEKGKDVELRCDPISGHTALYWYRQSLGQGLEFLIYFQGNSAPDKSGLPSDRFSAERTGGSVSTLTIQRTQQEDSAVYLCASSPQRQTNSPLHFGNGTRLTVT.